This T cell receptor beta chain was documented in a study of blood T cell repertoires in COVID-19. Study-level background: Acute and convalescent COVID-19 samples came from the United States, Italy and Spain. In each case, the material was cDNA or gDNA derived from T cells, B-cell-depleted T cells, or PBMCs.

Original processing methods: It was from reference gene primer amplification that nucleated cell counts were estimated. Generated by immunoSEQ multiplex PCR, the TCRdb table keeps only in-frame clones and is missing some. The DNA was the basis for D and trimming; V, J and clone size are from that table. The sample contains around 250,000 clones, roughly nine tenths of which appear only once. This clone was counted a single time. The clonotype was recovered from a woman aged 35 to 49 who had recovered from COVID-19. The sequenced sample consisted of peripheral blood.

For the CDR3, the DNA is TGTGCCAGCAGCTTACTAGCGGGACTGCAAGAGACCCAGTACTTC. Encoded protein: CASSLLAGLQETQYF. The V and J genes are TRBV7-9 and TRBJ2-5; 9 nucleotides match TRBD2. The J segment lost 2 bases and the V segment lost 2 bases, leaving 3 bases of the junction unmatched. This CDR3 has 15 amino acids. Germline V gene lookup returns CDR1 SEHNR and CDR2 FQNEAQ (reference sequence).